This T cell receptor beta chain was captured by sequencing in a study of early T cells in non-severe SARS-CoV-2 infection (dated by TCRdb to about 2021). As for the study more broadly: Because TCR sequencing relied on bulk RNA taken from unsorted whole blood, pairing of alpha and beta chains was not possible.

The library relied on 5' RACE. For sequencing, a NextSeq 500 was employed. The TCR library protocol attached unique molecular identifiers to individual cDNA molecules to correct for sequencing error and PCR bias. TCR alpha and beta chains were both sequenced, and the abundances of alpha and beta sequences in each sample were closely correlated with each other. For the original study's pipeline: Decombinator V4 was used to annotate TCR sequences for V gene, J gene and CDR3. TCRs were defined as expanded if a significant change between any two time points was detected under a Poisson model with p below 0.0001. TCR abundances were normalised to the total number of TCRs sequenced per sample and expressed as counts per million. MAIT TCRs were defined by TRAV1-2 paired with TRAJ12, TRAJ20 or TRAJ33, and iNKT TCRs by TRAV10 paired with TRAJ18. VDJdb, accessed 1 November 2021, was searched for CMV, EBV and SARS-CoV-2 annotated TCRs, excluding TCRs annotated for multiple antigens. TCRdb reran the public reads through fastp at Q25 and MiXCR, keeping productive beta chains. Each CDR3 protein gets just one entry, which takes the most common genes and DNA from the rows behind it. It is TCRdb's table, rather than the study itself, that gives the V and J calls and clone size. The sample has approximately 70,000 distinct CDR3 sequences on record, approximately 15% of them singletons. 11% to 15% of the sample is taken by the ten largest.

Broad study findings and their caveats: VDJdb matching was skewed toward anti-spike CD8 responses and likely underestimated virus-specific expansions by missing private and CD4 specificities.

The table lists this clonotype with many counts. Its specific antigen is unknown. Per-nucleotide qualities are absent, and no much larger clonotype sits a single base away. The CDR3 has 15 amino acids, counting the end cysteine and phenylalanine. This entry keeps only the CDR3 DNA: 45 bases, framed from base 1. Deletion took 3 bases off V and 0 bases off J, with a span of 11 bases between the germline ends. Per the germline V gene (reference sequence), MNHEY is the CDR1 and SMNVEV is the CDR2. This was a case-control study nested in a cohort of healthcare workers in London, UK, who had nasopharyngeal swab PCR tests and blood samples taken every week. Healthcare workers were recruited during the week of the UK lockdown, between 23 and 31 March 2020, and followed weekly for up to roughly 15 weeks.

The source material was whole blood. The TCR sequence derives from an adult who was a healthcare worker with PCR-confirmed SARS-CoV-2 infection or an uninfected control (not recorded which). This receptor chain uses TRBV27 and TRBJ1-1; the D gene is perhaps TRBD1, on 5 matching bases. The CDR3: CASSFLGPLNTEAFF. The nucleotide sequence is TGTGCCAGCAGTTTTTTGGGGCCTCTGAACACTGAAGCTTTCTTT.